The rows below give T cell receptor beta chains drawn from one sample of a study of blood T cell repertoires in COVID-19. Profiled with immunoSEQ multiplex PCR; TCRdb holds only in-frame clones, not every one. The repertoire holds under 350,000 clones, with around 85% as singletons. The sample comprised PBMCs or T cells enriched from blood (not recorded which). The receptors come from a middle-aged woman with acute COVID-19. CDR3s include the opening cysteine and the closing phenylalanine or tryptophan. Each record gives: V gene, clone size, D gene, J gene, CDR3 DNA, CDR3 protein. The D gene is left open where the match is weak. Size values are once, few and many counts, or a class for expanded clones, and some rows have none.

TRBV2	few	TRBD1	TRBJ1-5	TGTGCCAGCAGTACGACAGGGCCCTATCGGCCCCAGCATTTT	CASSTTGPYRPQHF
TRBV18	.	TRBD2	TRBJ2-3	TGTGCCAGCTCACTCCAAGGGACTAGCGGCCCAGATACGCAGTATTTT	CASSLQGTSGPDTQYF
TRBV19	.	.	TRBJ2-7	TGTGCCAGTAGTATAGCGGCTCGGGCAGGGCTGCCTTACGAGCAGTACTTC	CASSIAARAGLPYEQYF
TRBV5-1	.	TRBD1	TRBJ2-3	TGCGCCAGCAGCTTGGCCATTACAGGGGTAATGACAGATACGCAGTATTTT	CASSLAITGVMTDTQYF
TRBV5-1	.	.	TRBJ1-1	TGCGCCAGCAGCTCGGGACACTCAATGAACACTGAAGCTTTCTTT	CASSSGHSMNTEAFF
TRBV7-3	.	.	TRBJ2-3	TGTGCCAGCAGACAGAGCGGGTCAACCACAGATACGCAGTATTTT	CASRQSGSTTDTQYF
TRBV5-4	.	TRBD1	TRBJ2-1	TGTGCCAGCAGCCTGCCGGGACAGGGACACAATGAGCAGTTCTTC	CASSLPGQGHNEQFF
TRBV7-2	.	TRBD2	TRBJ2-3	TGTGCCAGCAGCTTAAAACCTAGCGGGGGACCTTTTAGCACAGATACGCAGTATTTT	CASSLKPSGGPFSTDTQYF
TRBV5-5	.	.	TRBJ2-7	TGTGCCAGCAGCTTGGGGGCCGGGGTCCCCTACGAGCAGTACTTC	CASSLGAGVPYEQYF
TRBV19	once	.	TRBJ1-2	TGTGCCAGTAGTGCCCCGGGACAAAGCTATGGCTACACCTTC	CASSAPGQSYGYTF
TRBV5-8	.	.	TRBJ1-1	TGTGCCAGCAGGAAAATCGCAGGGAGGACTGAAGCTTTCTTT	CASRKIAGRTEAFF
TRBV7-3	.	.	TRBJ2-3	TGTGCCAGCAGAGGTGGGCCGGGCACAGATACGCAGTATTTT	CASRGGPGTDTQYF
TRBV11-3	.	TRBD1	TRBJ1-1	TGTGCCAGCAGCTTAGATCGAGGACAGGGGGCTTTCTTT	CASSLDRGQGAFF
TRBV6-2/TRBV6-3	.	TRBD1	TRBJ1-6	TGTGCCAGCAGCCGAGGACAGGCGTATAATTCACCCCTCCACTTT	CASSRGQAYNSPLHF
TRBV4-2	.	TRBD2	TRBJ2-1	TGTGCCAGCAGCCAAAGGTCTAGCGGGAGTTCCTACAATGAGCAGTTCTTC	CASSQRSSGSSYNEQFF
TRBV3-1/TRBV3-2	.	TRBD1	TRBJ1-1	TGTGCCAGCAGCCTCCGGGACAGGGTATTAGGTGAAGCTTTCTTT	CASSLRDRVLGEAFF
TRBV5-1	.	TRBD1	TRBJ2-7	TGCGCCAGCAGCCCGGGACAAGGGGGCCACGAGCAGTACTTC	CASSPGQGGHEQYF
TRBV3-1/TRBV3-2	.	TRBD2	TRBJ2-7	TGTGCCAGCAGCCAATGGTCTAGCGGGAGGGTCTACGAGCAGTACTTC	CASSQWSSGRVYEQYF
TRBV10-2	.	.	TRBJ2-7	TGCGCCAGTAGAGGAGGGTCCTACGAGCAGTACTTC	CASRGGSYEQYF
TRBV27	.	.	TRBJ1-2	TGTGCCAGCAGTCCCAGGTGGGCGGGCTATGGCTACACCTTC	CASSPRWAGYGYTF
TRBV7-9	.	.	TRBJ2-1	TGTGCCAGCAGCTCGGCGCGGACAGGACTATACAATGAGCAGTTCTTC	CASSSARTGLYNEQFF
TRBV18	.	.	TRBJ1-2	TGTGCCAGCTCAACCCAACAGGAGAACTATGGCTACACCTTC	CASSTQQENYGYTF
TRBV27	.	.	TRBJ1-5	TGTGCCAGCAGCCCTCAGGGGAATCAGCCCCAGCATTTT	CASSPQGNQPQHF
TRBV27	.	.	TRBJ2-7	TGTGCCAGCAGCTACCAGACAGGACCCTACGAGCAGTACTTC	CASSYQTGPYEQYF
TRBV5-8	.	TRBD1	TRBJ1-4	TGTGCCAGCAGCCCTGGAAGCAGGGGGGAGGAAAAACTGTTTTTT	CASSPGSRGEEKLFF
TRBV4-1	few	.	TRBJ1-1	TGCGCCAGCAGCCAAGCTCGGGGTTCAAGAATCACTGAAGCTTTCTTT	CASSQARGSRITEAFF
TRBV7-6	.	TRBD1	TRBJ2-5	TGTGCCAGCAGCCGAGGGACAGTCCCCCCGGAGACCCAGTACTTC	CASSRGTVPPETQYF
TRBV19	.	.	TRBJ1-5	TGTGCCAGTAGTCGCGGACAGATAAATCAGCCCCAGCATTTT	CASSRGQINQPQHF
TRBV4-3	.	TRBD2	TRBJ2-5	TGCGCCAGCAGCCTTGGACTAGCGGGAGCGGAGACCCAGTACTTC	CASSLGLAGAETQYF
TRBV6-5	.	.	TRBJ1-4	TGTGCCAGCAGTAGGGGGAGAACTAATGAAAAACTGTTTTTT	CASSRGRTNEKLFF
TRBV3-1/TRBV3-2	few	TRBD1	TRBJ1-2	TGTGCCAGCAGCCCCGTGACAGGGGGCGCTGGCTACACCTTC	CASSPVTGGAGYTF